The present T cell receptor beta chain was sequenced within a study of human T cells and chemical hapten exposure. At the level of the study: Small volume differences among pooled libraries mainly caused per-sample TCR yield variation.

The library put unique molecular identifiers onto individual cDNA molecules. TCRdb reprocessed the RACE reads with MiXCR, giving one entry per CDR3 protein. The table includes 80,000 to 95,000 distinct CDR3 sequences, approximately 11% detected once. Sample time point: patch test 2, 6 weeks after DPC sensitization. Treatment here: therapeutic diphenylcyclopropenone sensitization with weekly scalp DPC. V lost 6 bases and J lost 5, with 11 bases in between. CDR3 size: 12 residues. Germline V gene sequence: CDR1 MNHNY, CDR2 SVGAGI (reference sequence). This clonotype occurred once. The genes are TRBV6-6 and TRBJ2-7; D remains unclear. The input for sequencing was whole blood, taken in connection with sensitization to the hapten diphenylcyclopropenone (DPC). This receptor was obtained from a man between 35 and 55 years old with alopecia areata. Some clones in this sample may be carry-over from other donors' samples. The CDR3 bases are TGTGCCAGCAGCGACACCCGAAACGAGCAGTACTTC. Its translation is CASSDTRNEQYF.